These T cell receptor beta chains were read from a single sample in a study of blood T cells in healthy people across ages. From the 5' RACE reads, TCRdb called clonotypes with MiXCR, one entry per CDR3 protein. The sample lists 790,000 or so distinct CDR3 sequences; about 45% were seen once. The sample comprised blood. The receptors originated from an elderly man in good health. Both conserved end residues are part of each CDR3. A D gene is named only where the DNA matches it firmly. Clone sizes are given selectively: once, few, many, or a class where the clone is expanded.

>.|TRBV13|TRBJ1-4|.
TGTGCCAGCAGCCCACGGATAAGAGGAGGAAAACTGTTTTTT
CASSPRIRGGKLFF
>.|TRBV5-1|TRBJ2-1|few
TGCGCCAGCAGCTTGCAGGGTCCTGCTTACAATGAGCAGTTCTTC
CASSLQGPAYNEQFF
>TRBD1|TRBV5-6|TRBJ2-3|.
TGTGCCAGCAGCGGCGACAGGGCCACAGGCACAGATACGCAGTATTTT
CASSGDRATGTDTQYF
>.|TRBV20-1|TRBJ2-7|few
TGCAGTGCTAGAGCTAGGTGGGCCTACGAGCAGTACTTC
CSARARWAYEQYF
>.|TRBV19|TRBJ2-3|many
TGTGCCAGTATCCGGCAGGGCACAGATACGCAGTATTTT
CASIRQGTDTQYF
>.|TRBV3-1|TRBJ2-7|.
TGTGCCAGCAGCCAAGATAGCACAGGGTGGACCTACGAGCAGTACTTC
CASSQDSTGWTYEQYF
>TRBD1|TRBV19|TRBJ2-5|few
TGTGCCAGTAGTAACCCCGGGACAGCCGAGACCCAGTACTTC
CASSNPGTAETQYF
>TRBD2|TRBV5-1|TRBJ2-1|few
TGCGCCAGCAGCTTGACTAGCGGGAGCATTGAGCAGTTCTTC
CASSLTSGSIEQFF
>TRBD2|TRBV29-1|TRBJ2-3|.
TGCAGCTACAGTAGCGGGAACACAGATACGCAGTATTTT
CSYSSGNTDTQYF
>TRBD1|TRBV9|TRBJ1-2|.
TGTGCCAGCAGCGACGGGACAGGGGGCCCCATCCATGGCTACACCTTC
CASSDGTGGPIHGYTF
>.|TRBV20-1|TRBJ2-3|many
TGCAGTGCCCCCTATGGAGCAGACGAATTCACAGATACGCAGTATTTT
CSAPYGADEFTDTQYF
>.|TRBV14|TRBJ2-1|.
TGTGCCAGCAGCCAAGTACTTCAGGGGTTTGATGAGCAGTTCTTC
CASSQVLQGFDEQFF
>.|TRBV7-8|TRBJ2-1|.
TGTGCCAGCAGCTTATCCAACTCCTACAATGAGCAGTTCTTC
CASSLSNSYNEQFF
>TRBD2|TRBV20-1|TRBJ2-3|.
TGCAGTGCTTTCACTAGCGGGAAGAGAGATACGCAGTATTTT
CSAFTSGKRDTQYF
>.|TRBV20-1|TRBJ2-7|few
TGCAGTGCTACGAAAGAGCGATACGAGCAGTACTTC
CSATKERYEQYF
>.|TRBV6-4|TRBJ2-3|.
TGTGCCATCCGTCCCTCGGGCTTTAGCACAGATACGCAGTATTTT
CAIRPSGFSTDTQYF
>TRBD1|TRBV6-1|TRBJ1-1|.
TGTGCCAGCAAGATGATGACAGGGGCGGAGGAAGCTTTCTTT
CASKMMTGAEEAFF
>TRBD1|TRBV25-1|TRBJ1-2|.
TGTGCCAGCAGAGTGACAGGGGACCTCTATGGCTACACCTTC
CASRVTGDLYGYTF
>.|TRBV28|TRBJ2-3|.
TGTGCCAGCAGTTTCAGGGGCCCGGCCACAGATACGCAGTATTTT
CASSFRGPATDTQYF
>TRBD1|TRBV9|TRBJ1-1|few
TGTGCCAGCAGCGTCGGCGACAGGGGATACACTGAAGCTTTCTTT
CASSVGDRGYTEAFF
>.|TRBV2|TRBJ1-6|.
TGTGCCAGCATCAGAGGGGTCAGCTCCTATAATTCACCCCTCCACTTT
CASIRGVSSYNSPLHF
>TRBD2|TRBV15|TRBJ2-3|few
TGTGCCACCAGCAAAGGACTAGCGGCCTTCACAGATACGCAGTATTTT
CATSKGLAAFTDTQYF
>TRBD1|TRBV7-7|TRBJ2-5|.
TGTGCCAGCAGCTTTGGGACAGGGGGACAAGAGACCCAGTACTTC
CASSFGTGGQETQYF
>.|TRBV4-2|TRBJ2-4|many
TGTGCCAGCAGCCAAGATTCAGGGGGGGGAGACATTCAGTACTTC
CASSQDSGGGDIQYF
>.|TRBV27|TRBJ2-1|.
TGTGCCAGCAGTCTTCCGACTAGAGTCGATGAGCAGTTCTTC
CASSLPTRVDEQFF
>TRBD2|TRBV12-3/TRBV12-4|TRBJ2-1|.
TGTGCCAGCAATCAACTAGCGGGGAGAAGCTCCTACATTGAGCAGTTCTTC
CASNQLAGRSSYIEQFF
>TRBD2|TRBV10-3|TRBJ2-5|.
TGTGCCATCAGTGCTTCACTAGCGGGTCAAGAGACCCAGTACTTC
CAISASLAGQETQYF
>.|TRBV4-2|TRBJ2-5|few
TGTGCCAGCAGCCAAGACAGGGGAAAGACCCAGTACTTC
CASSQDRGKTQYF
>.|TRBV29-1|TRBJ1-2|many
TGCAGCGTTGTATATGAAGCCGCACAGCGGACCTACACCTTC
CSVVYEAAQRTYTF
>.|TRBV25-1|TRBJ2-1|.
TGTGCCGTCTCCCGGGGCGGCGCCTCCTACAATGAGCAGTTCTTC
CAVSRGGASYNEQFF